This TCR beta chain was profiled in a study of OX40 agonist ivuxolimab in advanced cancers. Produced via immunoSEQ multiplex PCR; TCRdb's table is partial and in-frame only. Here the sample spans fewer than 60,000 clones, roughly 80% being singletons. Sample: CD4+ or CD8+ T cells sorted from blood, taken in a trial of the OX40 agonist ivuxolimab. The origin of this receptor is an adult with an advanced solid tumor such as melanoma, head and neck, liver or kidney cancer.

The CDR3 DNA follows: TGTGCCAGCAGCCAGGGTCAGAACACTGAAGCTTTCTTT. Translated, it gives CASSQGQNTEAFF. The V gene is TRBV11-2, the J gene TRBJ1-1, with D perhaps matching TRBD1 (5 bases). The CDR3 totals 13 residues. Germline CDR1 and CDR2: SGHAT and FQNNGV. V was cut by 5 bases and J by 1 base, with 8 bases left in between.